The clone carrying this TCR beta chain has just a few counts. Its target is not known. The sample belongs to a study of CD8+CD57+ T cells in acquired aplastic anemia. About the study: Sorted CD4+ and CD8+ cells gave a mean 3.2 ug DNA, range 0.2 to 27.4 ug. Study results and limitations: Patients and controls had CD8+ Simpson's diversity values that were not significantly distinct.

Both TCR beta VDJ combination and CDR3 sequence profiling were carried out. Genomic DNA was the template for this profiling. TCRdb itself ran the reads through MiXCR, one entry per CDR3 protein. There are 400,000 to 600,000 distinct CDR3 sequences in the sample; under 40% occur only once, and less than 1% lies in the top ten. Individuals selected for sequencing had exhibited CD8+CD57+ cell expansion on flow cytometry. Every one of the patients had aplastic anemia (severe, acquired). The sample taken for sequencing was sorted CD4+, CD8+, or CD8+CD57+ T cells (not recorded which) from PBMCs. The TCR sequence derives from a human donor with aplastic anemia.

The CDR3 DNA follows: TGCGCCAGCAGCCTGGACAGCACTAGCACAGATACGCAGTATTTT. Translating it yields CASSLDSTSTDTQYF. The chain carries TRBV5-1 and TRBJ2-3; D is possibly TRBD1 (6 bases). Trimming cost V 4 bases and J 0 bases, with 12 bases left between them. In germline, CDR1 is SGHRS, CDR2 YFSETQ. The CDR3 is 15 residues long. Full variable domain (missing parts from reference TRBV5-1 and TRBJ2-3): KAGVTQTPRYLIKTRGQQVTLSCSPISGHRSVSWYQQTPGQGLQFLFEYFSETQRNKGNFPGRFSGRQFSNSRSEMNVSTLELGDSALYLCASSLDSTSTDTQYFGPGTRLTVL.